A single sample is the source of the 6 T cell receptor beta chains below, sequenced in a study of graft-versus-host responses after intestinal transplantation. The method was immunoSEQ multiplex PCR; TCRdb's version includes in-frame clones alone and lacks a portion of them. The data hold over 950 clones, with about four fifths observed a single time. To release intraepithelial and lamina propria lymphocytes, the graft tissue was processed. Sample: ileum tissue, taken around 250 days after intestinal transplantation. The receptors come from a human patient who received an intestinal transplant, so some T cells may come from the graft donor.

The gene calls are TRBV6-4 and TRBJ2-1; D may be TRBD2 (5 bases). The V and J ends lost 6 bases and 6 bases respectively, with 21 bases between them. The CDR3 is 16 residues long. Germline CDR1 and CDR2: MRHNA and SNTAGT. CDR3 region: CASSWDAGEGLNEQFF. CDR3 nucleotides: TGTGCCAGCAGCTGGGATGCGGGTGAGGGCCTCAATGAGCAGTTCTTC.

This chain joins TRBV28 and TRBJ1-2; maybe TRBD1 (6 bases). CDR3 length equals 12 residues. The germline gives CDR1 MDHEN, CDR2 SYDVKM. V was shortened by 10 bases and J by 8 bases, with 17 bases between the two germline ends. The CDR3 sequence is CATTDRQAGYTF. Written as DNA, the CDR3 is TGTGCCACCACCGACAGGCAGGCGGGCTACACCTTC.

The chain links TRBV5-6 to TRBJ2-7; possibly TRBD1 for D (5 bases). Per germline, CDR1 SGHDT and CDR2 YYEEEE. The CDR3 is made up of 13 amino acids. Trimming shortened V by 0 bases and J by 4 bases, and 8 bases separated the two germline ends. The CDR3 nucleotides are TGTGCCAGCAGCTTGGGTGGACAATACGAGCAGTACTTC. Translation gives CASSLGGQYEQYF.

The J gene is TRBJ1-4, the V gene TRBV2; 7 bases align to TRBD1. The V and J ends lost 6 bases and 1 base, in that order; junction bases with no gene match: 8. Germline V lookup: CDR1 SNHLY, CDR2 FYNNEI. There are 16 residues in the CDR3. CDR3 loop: CASRVTGIITNEKLFF. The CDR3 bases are TGTGCCAGCAGAGTGACAGGGATTATAACTAATGAAAAACTGTTTTTT.

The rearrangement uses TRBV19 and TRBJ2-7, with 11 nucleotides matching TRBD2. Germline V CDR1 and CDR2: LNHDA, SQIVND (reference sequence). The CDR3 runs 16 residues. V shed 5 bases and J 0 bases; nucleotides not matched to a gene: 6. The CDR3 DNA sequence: TGTGCCAGTAGTCCCGGGACTAGCGGATTCTCCTACGAGCAGTACTTC. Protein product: CASSPGTSGFSYEQYF.

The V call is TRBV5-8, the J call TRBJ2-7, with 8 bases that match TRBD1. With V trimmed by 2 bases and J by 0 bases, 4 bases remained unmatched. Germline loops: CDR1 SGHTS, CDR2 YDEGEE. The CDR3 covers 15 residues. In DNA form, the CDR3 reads TGTGCCAGCAGCTTTCGGGACAGGAGCTCCTACGAGCAGTACTTC. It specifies CASSFRDRSSYEQYF.